This T cell receptor beta chain was captured in a study of spatial heterogeneity in lung cancer. Trimming stripped 6 bases from V and 6 bases from J, with 24 bases between. From germline, CDR1 is SGHTA and CDR2 FQGTGA. This CDR3 has 17 amino acids. Via MiXCR, TCRdb re-called the 5' RACE reads, giving one row per CDR3 protein. In the table there are 43,000 or so distinct CDR3 sequences, about 6.7% of which are singletons. This clonotype was seen many times. Specified time point: sample taken at primary tumor resection. Sequencing was performed on whole RNA extracted from tumor and nontumor lung tissue, or from frozen PBMC, and the material was left unsorted.

The chain joins TRBV7-3 to TRBJ1-3; D is unclear. The sample in question was PBMCs, obtained at surgery. The clonotype comes from a female donor with early-stage non-small cell lung cancer. CDR3 DNA: TGTGCCAGCAGGATCCCGAGTCGAGGGCGAATCCAAAACACCATATATTTT. Translation: CASRIPSRGRIQNTIYF.